This record looks at one T cell receptor (beta chain) sequence and its context. Antigen specificity is unknown. The identical CDR3 is also encoded by other nucleotide sequences in the sample. Treatment in this sample: about 20 received Ad26.COV2.S at low or high dose, single or two shots; about 5 received placebo; per-sample allocation not given. Sampling was done on day 63 after the first vaccine or placebo injection. This specimen comes from a study of Ad26.COV2.S vaccination and SARS-CoV-2 variants. In the study overall: Once, or twice with 56 days between doses, Ad26.COV2.S was given intramuscularly. The study, taken as a whole, reports: Vaccine and placebo groups showed comparable non-spike TCR breadth. The TCR-based breadth and depth measures might underestimate overall T cell responses.

This CDR3 is built from 12 residues. Trimming pared 4 bases from V and 4 bases from J, leaving 4 bases between. Assay used: immunoSEQ multiplex PCR; TCRdb lists only in-frame clones, some missing. The sample holds over 300,000 clones; about 80% are singletons and the top ten take about 7.4%. The clonotype originates from a person aged 18 to 65 who received the Ad26.COV2.S COVID-19 vaccine or a placebo. V gene TRBV12-3 or TRBV12-4 combines with J gene TRBJ2-2; D remains unclear. Source: peripheral blood, taken in a trial of Ad26.COV2.S vaccine versus placebo. CDR3 in DNA: TGTGCCAGCAGTTCACGCACCGGGGAGCTGTTTTTT. Its protein is CASSSRTGELFF.